The entry that follows covers one T cell receptor beta chain sequence. Antigen unknown. Germline CDR1 reads SGHAT; CDR2 reads FQNNGV. V lost 2 bases to trimming and J lost 7 bases, with 11 bases between them. CDR3 length: 13 amino acids. As to time point: newly diagnosed GD, antithyroid drugs for less than 3 months. Scientists built the TCR library using RNA that was extracted from PBMCs. An endocrinology department located in Xi'an, China, was where the patients came from. Arm-PCR of CDR3 regions and iRepertoire HTBI primers were the basis on which TCR beta libraries were built. TCRdb reprocessed the multiplex PCR reads with MiXCR, giving one entry per CDR3 protein. The sample has approximately 210,000 distinct CDR3 sequences, about 16% seen once. The sample comes from a study of regulatory T cells in long-lasting Graves disease. Study-wide findings and caveats: Persistent Graves' patients showed a TCR diversity that was lower than that of newly diagnosed ones. The small sample size may have reduced accuracy.

Material: peripheral blood mononuclear cells (PBMCs), obtained at new diagnosis, from a patient treated with antithyroid drugs. The origin of this receptor is a female donor with Graves disease. V is TRBV11-2 and J is TRBJ1-1, with D possibly being TRBD1 (5 bases). In nucleotides, the CDR3 is TGTGCCAGCAGCTTACGGGGGGTGGTTGAAGCTTTCTTT. Its protein is CASSLRGVVEAFF. The full variable domain, with the rest looked up from reference TRBV11-2 and TRBJ1-1, is EAGVAQSPRYKIIEKRQSVAFWCNPISGHATLYWYQQILGQGPKLLIQFQNNGVVDDSQLPKDRFSAERLKGVDSTLKIQPAKLEDSAVYLCASSLRGVVEAFFGQGTRLTVV.